This T cell receptor beta chain was recorded in a study of shared clonotypes between healthy human individuals. General study results and limits: A small donor pool kept down the genetic and exposure-history diversity that was represented.

On this clone itself: Its antigen is unidentified.

V shed 4 bases, J shed 5 bases, and the junction held 10 bases outside the gene matches. Germline values: CDR1 SGHDT, CDR2 YYEEEE. This CDR3 comprises 15 residues. Sequencing was performed with immunoSEQ multiplex PCR; in TCRdb, only in-frame clones are kept and a portion is missing. This table has a few million clones, approximately 93% appearing once. The sequenced material came from naive CD4+ T cells from PBMCs. As to subset: CD45RA+ positively selected. The chain couples TRBV5-6 to TRBJ2-5; 8 nucleotides line up with TRBD1. The sequence was obtained from a man aged 18 to 35 in good health. Some clones in this sample may be carry-over from other donors' samples. CDR3 nucleotides: TGTGCCAGCAGCGCCCTGCACAGGGGGTTGGAGACCCAGTACTTC. Translating it yields CASSALHRGLETQYF.